The sequence of this TCR beta chain was determined in a study of OX40 agonist ivuxolimab in advanced cancers. Regarding the study in general: The costimulatory receptor OX40 (CD134) was targeted by ivuxolimab, a fully human IgG2 agonistic monoclonal antibody. Intravenous ivuxolimab was administered to patients every 2 weeks at six dose levels: 0.01, 0.1, 0.3, 1.5, 3 and 10 mg/kg. Among the approximately 54 dose-escalation patients, 19 had hepatocellular carcinoma, roughly 15 melanoma, 9 renal cell carcinoma and 9 head and neck cancer. In the dose-escalation cohort, around four fifths of patients were male, and the mean age was around 60 years, with a range of roughly 23 to 85. Patients were allowed to have had prior anti-PD-1, anti-PD-L1 or anti-CTLA-4 therapy, and around 37% of the dose-escalation patients had previously received checkpoint inhibitors. Partial responses occurred in three dose-escalation patients, of whom one had hepatocellular carcinoma and two had cutaneous melanoma. The point of sequencing TCRbeta in the periphery was to test whether ivuxolimab changed TCR sequence diversity and drove clonal T-cell expansion. The paper describes the monotherapy dose-escalation part (N = 52 patients) of the phase I trial of ivuxolimab. What the study reported, not specific to this receptor: Clonal expansion of both CD4+ and CD8+ blood T cells was observed from baseline to week 6 at doses 0.1 to 3.0 mg/kg. After ivuxolimab, CD8+ T cells had more expanded clones than CD4+ T cells on average. The antigen specificity of the peripheral T cells that underwent clonal expansion was not determined. Low levels of normalized T-cell clonal expansion were also seen in some patients who did not respond. In the 0.1-3.0 mg/kg groups, partial responders were among the patients with the lowest normalized peripheral clonal expansion, particularly in CD8+ T cells.

Worth noting for this clone: Its antigen is currently not known. No much larger clone is present one base from it, and per-base qualities are unavailable.

For sequencing of the TCRbeta CDR3 region, genomic DNA was extracted from the sorted cells. The immunoSEQ Assay was used to sequence the TCRbeta CDR3 regions. What TCRdb holds here is the immuneACCESS table cut down to in-frame rearrangements. Part of the clones is not present; checked against another copy, under half of the missing clones reflect an unresolved V gene, and the others are unexplained. This sample holds roughly 41,000 clones; around four fifths were observed only once. The ten largest clones capture 39% of the sample. The trial excluded patients who had a history of autoimmune disease or who were on systemic immunosuppression. Peripheral blood for TCR sequencing was collected from all dose cohorts at baseline, on cycle 4 day 1, and on cycle 7 day 1. The samples were drawn from a first-in-human, open-label, multicenter phase I dose-escalation trial of ivuxolimab. Adults with locally advanced or metastatic melanoma, renal cell, hepatocellular, or head and neck squamous cell carcinoma were enrolled in the trial. Before TCR sequencing, CD4+ T cells and CD8+ T cells from peripheral blood were sorted into separate populations.

This clonotype originated in an adult with an advanced solid tumor such as melanoma, head and neck, liver or kidney cancer. Material: CD4+ or CD8+ T cells sorted from blood, obtained in a trial of the OX40 agonist ivuxolimab.

The DNA is TGTGCCAGCAGCCGAGGAGGGGTAGAAGAGACCCAGTACTTC. This yields the protein CASSRGGVEETQYF. In this chain, TRBV7-9 is recombined with TRBJ2-5; TRBD2 might be the D gene, on 6 matching bases. Based on the germline V gene (reference sequence), the CDR1 and CDR2 sequences are SEHNR and FQNEAQ. A distance of 13 bases separates the germline ends of V and J, which lose 5 bases and 3 bases respectively. The cysteine opens and the phenylalanine closes a CDR3 of 14 amino acids. Only the CDR3 part of the read is kept: 42 bases, read in frame from the first base.